These 17 T cell receptor beta chains were sequenced from one sample in a study of T cell changes during pregnancy in multiple sclerosis (dated by TCRdb to between 2018 and 2020). Libraries were prepared through the immunoSEQ multiplex PCR assay. TCRdb mirrors the immuneACCESS table, restricted to in-frame sequences. Some clones are absent from its copies; in checked studies, under half trace to an unresolved V gene, and the reason for the others is unknown. A total of some 87,000 clones appear in this sample, approximately 90% of them only once. The ten largest clonotypes hold roughly 0.22% of the sample. The sample here was CD4+ T cells from peripheral blood mononuclear cells, taken before pregnancy. Source of these receptors: a female donor with multiple sclerosis, enrolled in a pregnancy study.

The rearrangement uses TRBV9 and TRBJ2-4; D uncertain. V lost 2 bases and J 7 bases, leaving 13 bases between the germline ends. The CDR3 extends over 14 amino acids. CDR1 and CDR2 (germline): SGDLS, YYNGEE. Written as DNA, the CDR3 is TGTGCCAGCAGCGTGGGCAGCCGCAAGAACATTCAGTACTTC. Protein sequence: CASSVGSRKNIQYF.

The rearrangement links TRBV2 to TRBJ2-2; D call uncertain. Germline V gives CDR1 SNHLY, CDR2 FYNNEI. V shed 8 bases and J shed 4 bases, with 17 bases lying between them. This CDR3 is built from 15 residues. CDR3 region: CASLPHSSGTGELFF. As DNA, the CDR3 is TGTGCCAGCTTGCCACACTCGTCAGGCACCGGGGAGCTGTTTTTT.

This clone is a singleton in its sample. The chain employs TRBV7-6 and TRBJ1-3; the D gene is possibly TRBD1 (6 bases). V gave up 5 bases and J gave up 1 base, with 12 bases separating them. Germline V gene data show CDR1 as SGHVS and CDR2 as FNYEAQ. CDR3 size: 15 residues. CDR3 DNA: TGTGCCAGCAGCAACACAGGGTTATCTGGAAACACCATATATTTT. This codes for CASSNTGLSGNTIYF.

The chain combines TRBV6-6 with TRBJ1-6; possible D gene TRBD1, 5 bases. In germline, CDR1 is MNHNY, CDR2 SVGAGI (reference sequence). The length of the CDR3 is 14 residues. The V end lost 2 bases, the J end lost 6 bases, and 8 bases lay between the germline ends. The CDR3 sequence is CASSYDSFNSPLHF. The CDR3 DNA sequence: TGTGCCAGCAGTTACGACAGCTTTAATTCACCCCTCCACTTT.

V is TRBV19 and J is TRBJ1-2; the match to TRBD1 covers 9 bases. The V and J ends lost 5 bases and 8 bases, in that order; junction bases with no gene match: 12. This CDR3 comprises 15 residues. Germline V lookup: CDR1 LNHDA, CDR2 SQIVND (reference sequence). The CDR3 bases are TGTGCCAGTAGTTACCAGACAGGGGGGAGAGGAGGCTACACCTTC. It yields the protein CASSYQTGGRGGYTF.

V gene TRBV15 combines with J gene TRBJ2-1; 7 nucleotides match TRBD2. V lost 4 bases to trimming and J lost 8 bases; unmatched junction nucleotides: 14. This CDR3 is 16 amino acids long. Germline V CDR1 and CDR2: LNHNV, YYDKDF (reference sequence). CDR3 in DNA: TGTGCCACCAGCAAAGGGGACTACATACTAGACGATGAGCAGTTCTTC. As protein: CATSKGDYILDDEQFF.

This chain uses TRBV12-5 with TRBJ1-2; unclear D gene. The CDR3 is 12 amino acids. V lost 4 bases, J lost 1 base, and 4 bases lay in between. Germline CDR1 LGHNT, CDR2 FRNRAP. In DNA form, the CDR3 reads TGTGCTAGTGGTTACAATAACTATGGCTACACCTTC. The encoded protein is CASGYNNYGYTF.

V gene TRBV5-1 combines with J gene TRBJ2-5, with D maybe TRBD1 (6 bases). CDR1 and CDR2 from the germline V gene are SGHRS and YFSETQ. Deletions cut 4 bases from V and 1 base from J, with 14 bases between. This CDR3 region has 15 residues. The CDR3 DNA reads TGCGCCAGCAGCATCCGGGACATATCCCAAGAGACCCAGTACTTC. Translated: CASSIRDISQETQYF.

This sequence joins TRBV27 and TRBJ1-1; perhaps TRBD1 as D (5 bases). Germline V gene data show CDR1 as MNHEY and CDR2 as SMNVEV (reference sequence). The CDR3 runs 13 residues. V lost 3 bases, J lost 2 bases, and 7 bases lay in between. CDR3 in DNA: TGTGCCAGCAGTTTCAGGGCTAACACTGAAGCTTTCTTT. Protein sequence: CASSFRANTEAFF.

The chain couples TRBV11-2 to TRBJ2-1; D is perhaps TRBD2 (5 bases). V was clipped by 5 bases and J by 3 bases, with 17 bases between them. This CDR3 is 16 amino acids long. Looked up from germline, CDR1 is SGHAT and CDR2 is FQNNGV. The CDR3 region is CASSVRTAAGYNEQFF. CDR3 coding DNA: TGTGCCAGCAGCGTTCGGACTGCGGCCGGCTACAATGAGCAGTTCTTC. Full variable domain (remainder filled in from reference TRBV11-2 and TRBJ2-1): EAGVAQSPRYKIIEKRQSVAFWCNPISGHATLYWYQQILGQGPKLLIQFQNNGVVDDSQLPKDRFSAERLKGVDSTLKIQPAKLEDSAVYLCASSVRTAAGYNEQFFGPGTRLTVL.

The J gene is TRBJ2-2, the V gene TRBV6-5; weak D call: TRBD1 (6 bases). With 5 bases removed from V and 6 bases from J, the gap between germline ends came to 13 bases. Germline lookup yields CDR1 MNHEY and CDR2 SVGAGI. CDR3 size: 14 residues. The CDR3 is CASSRNREAGELFF. The CDR3 DNA sequence: TGTGCCAGCAGTCGAAACAGGGAAGCCGGGGAGCTGTTTTTT.

The chain recombines TRBV11-2 with TRBJ1-1; tentatively, D is TRBD1 (5 bases). The CDR3 has 13 residues. The germline V gene has CDR1 SGHAT and CDR2 FQNNGV. Trimming cost V 0 bases and J 11 bases, with 13 bases left between them. CDR3 amino acids: CASSLEGVGQAFF. The CDR3, as DNA: TGTGCCAGCAGCTTAGAAGGGGTAGGGCAGGCTTTCTTT.

The chain combines TRBV7-3 with TRBJ1-1, with D possibly being TRBD1 (5 bases). Trimming stripped 6 bases from V and 7 bases from J, with 12 bases between. The CDR3 has 12 residues. Germline CDR1 is SGHTA and CDR2 is FQGTGA. DNA of the CDR3: TGTGCCAGCAGTTCGGGGAGGGGTGAAGCTTTCTTT. This gives the protein CASSSGRGEAFF.

The V gene is TRBV4-1, the J gene TRBJ2-1, with 10 bases lining up with TRBD1. Trimming cost V 3 bases and J 5 bases; bases outside gene matches: 1. Looked up from germline, CDR1 is MGHRA and CDR2 is YSYEKL. The CDR3 runs to 14 residues. CDR3 region: CASSQDRGNNEQFF. DNA of the CDR3: TGCGCCAGCAGCCAGGACAGGGGGAACAATGAGCAGTTCTTC.

The chain joins TRBV27 to TRBJ2-7; the match to TRBD2 covers 12 bases. V was clipped by 3 bases and J by 3 bases; unmatched bases: 6. The CDR3 loop spans 16 amino acids. Germline assignment: CDR1 MNHEY and CDR2 SMNVEV (reference sequence). The CDR3 loop is CASSFSTSGRLYEQYF. The CDR3 region has the DNA TGTGCCAGCAGTTTCTCGACTAGCGGGAGACTCTACGAGCAGTACTTC.

J is TRBJ2-6 and V is TRBV4-1; 14 nucleotides agree with TRBD2. Germline loops: CDR1 MGHRA, CDR2 YSYEKL. V lost 2 bases, J lost 4 bases, and 10 bases stayed unmatched. The CDR3 is 20 amino acids. The CDR3 sequence is CASSQLGLAGEAAGANVLTF. The DNA of the CDR3 is TGCGCCAGCAGCCAACTGGGACTAGCGGGAGAGGCTGCCGGGGCCAACGTCCTGACTTTC.

The chain links TRBV6-1 to TRBJ1-1; TRBD1 aligns across 10 bases. The CDR3 sequence is 15 residues long. The trim removed 4 bases at V and 1 base at J, leaving 3 bases unmatched. Per germline, CDR1 MNHNS and CDR2 SASEGT. The CDR3 region has the DNA TGTGCCAGCAGTGCCCGACAGGGGGCGAACACTGAAGCTTTCTTT. It is translated as CASSARQGANTEAFF.